The 20 T cell receptor beta chains given below trace back to one sample, sequenced in a study of post-analysis software for immune sequencing data. General study results and limits: Relative to controls, patients had 4 or 5 TRBV segments at higher frequency, with TRBV5-6, TRBV5-1 and TRBV20-1 among these.

Which antigens these TCRs recognize remains unknown. Unique molecular identifiers tagged the TCR beta cDNA libraries. MiXCR, applied by TCRdb to the PCR reads, yields one record per CDR3 protein. The table has 380,000 or so distinct CDR3 sequences, about a third seen once. The sequencing input was blood. These receptors came from a girl between 5 and 17 years old with multiple sclerosis.

The DNA of the CDR3 is TGTGCCAGCAGTGAAAAGGGTCAGGGGAATCAGCCCCAGCATTTT. Translation gives CASSEKGQGNQPQHF. This chain connects TRBV2 to TRBJ1-5; D is possibly TRBD1 (6 bases). The CDR3 consists of 15 residues. The germline V gene has CDR1 SNHLY and CDR2 FYNNEI. Deletions cut 2 bases from V and 4 bases from J, with 12 bases between.

Ten or more counts support this clonotype. The chain employs TRBV7-6 and TRBJ2-7; 10 nucleotides align to TRBD1. The CDR3 runs to 14 residues. Germline CDR1 reads SGHVS; CDR2 reads FNYEAQ. The V gene end was trimmed by 4 bases and the J gene end by 4 bases; junction bases not matched to a gene: 4. The CDR3 bases are TGTGCCAGCAGCTCAGTGGACAGGGGGTACGAGCAGTACTTC. It codes for CASSSVDRGYEQYF.

This chain links TRBV28 with TRBJ1-2; 10 bases are shared with TRBD1. The CDR3 spans 15 residues. Germline V CDR1 and CDR2: MDHEN, SYDVKM. V gave up 5 bases and J gave up 7 bases; unmatched junction bases: 10. CDR3 sequence (DNA): TGTGCCAGCAGTCCCGACGACAGGGGGCTCGGTGGCTACACCTTC. Protein: CASSPDDRGLGGYTF.

This clonotype was picked up many times. The V gene is TRBV12-3 or TRBV12-4, the J gene TRBJ1-2; D remains ambiguous. This CDR3 is 14 amino acids long. Trimming removed 1 base from V and 3 bases from J, with 9 bases in between. CDR3 in amino acids: CASSLGAGHYGYTF. The CDR3 nucleotides are TGTGCCAGCAGTTTAGGGGCAGGTCACTATGGCTACACCTTC.

For this clonotype: An end of the junction differs from the germline gene, which may be a read error. V usage is TRBV19 and J usage is TRBJ2-7; TRBD2 matches 11 bases. The last part of the DNA fits TRBJ2-5 better; the J call may be wrong. This CDR3 region has 14 residues. The germline CDR1 and CDR2 sequences are LNHDA and SQIVND (reference sequence). The CDR3 DNA reads TGTGCCAGTAGAATAGCGGGGGGGCAGGAGACCCAGTACTTC. This gives the protein CASRIAGGQETQYF.

This clonotype was seen a few times. The chain combines TRBV7-2 with TRBJ2-1, with 7 bases aligning to TRBD2. The V segment lost 3 bases and the J segment 0 bases; nucleotides outside the gene matches: 8. CDR1 SGHTA and CDR2 FQGNSA come from the germline V gene. This CDR3 region has 17 residues. In DNA, the CDR3 is TGTGCCAGCAGCTTCCAGACTAGCACGTTCTCCTACAATGAGCAGTTCTTC. Translation gives CASSFQTSTFSYNEQFF.

This clonotype was seen a few times. This chain uses TRBV6-5 with TRBJ1-1; maybe TRBD1 (5 bases). The germline V gene encodes CDR1 MNHEY and CDR2 SVGAGI. Trimming cost V 3 bases and J 7 bases, with 21 bases left between them. CDR3 size: 16 residues. The CDR3: CASSYSSFARGGEAFF. CDR3 nucleotide sequence: TGTGCCAGCAGTTATTCCTCTTTCGCAAGGGGAGGTGAAGCTTTCTTT.

This clonotype came up a few times. The rearrangement joins TRBV12-3 or TRBV12-4 to TRBJ1-4; D may be TRBD1 (6 bases). Trimming removed 3 bases from V and 13 bases from J, with 12 bases in between. CDR3 length: 12 residues. The CDR3 loop reads CASSLRGTRLFF. The CDR3 region has the DNA TGTGCCAGCAGTTTGAGGGGGACAAGACTGTTTTTT.

The V and J genes are TRBV6-2 or TRBV6-3 and TRBJ2-1, with unresolved D. V was trimmed by 2 bases and J by 7 bases, leaving 9 bases between them. CDR3 length: 13 amino acids. CDR1 MNHEY and CDR2 SVGEGT come from the germline V gene. CDR3 coding DNA: TGTGCCAGCAGTTACGAAACCGTTAATGAGCAGTTCTTC. This translates into CASSYETVNEQFF.

The chain joins TRBV20-1 to TRBJ2-5; TRBD2 is a possible D gene (7 bases). The germline V gene has CDR1 DFQATT and CDR2 SNEGSKA (reference sequence). Trimming took off 3 bases at V and 5 bases at J, with 13 bases between the two ends. This CDR3 region has 13 residues. DNA of the CDR3: TGCAGTGCTAGCTCGGGGGGCAGGGAGACCCAGTACTTC. Amino acids: CSASSGGRETQYF.

The chain carries TRBV20-1 and TRBJ2-3, with 7 bases matching TRBD1. Germline V CDR1 and CDR2: DFQATT, SNEGSKA (reference sequence). The CDR3 has 14 amino acids. V was clipped by 5 bases and J by 4 bases; unmatched bases: 9. The CDR3 region is CSADGDSGADTQYF. CDR3 sequence (DNA): TGCAGTGCTGACGGGGACAGTGGGGCAGATACGCAGTATTTT.

This rearrangement joins TRBV7-2 to TRBJ1-5, with TRBD1 matching 9 bases. The J segment lost 4 bases and the V segment lost 3 bases, leaving 4 bases of the junction unmatched. CDR3 length equals 15 residues. The V gene's germline CDR1 is SGHTA and CDR2 FQGNSA. DNA for the CDR3: TGTGCCAGCAGCTTCTGGACAGGGGAGAATCAGCCCCAGCATTTT. It yields the protein CASSFWTGENQPQHF.

This clonotype was seen a few times. This chain uses TRBV2 with TRBJ2-4, with TRBD2 identical over 8 bases. This CDR3 has 15 residues. Germline assignment: CDR1 SNHLY and CDR2 FYNNEI. Trimming took 4 bases from V and 5 from J; bases not matched to a gene: 7. In DNA, the CDR3 is TGTGCCAGCAGTGCGGGCGGGGGGCCCCAAAACATTCAGTACTTC. Its protein product is CASSAGGGPQNIQYF.

This clonotype occurred a few times. This rearrangement joins TRBV25-1 to TRBJ2-3, with D perhaps matching TRBD1 (7 bases). CDR3 length: 18 residues. CDR1 and CDR2 from the germline V gene are MGHDK and SYGVNS. Trimming pared 0 bases from V and 2 bases from J, leaving 18 bases between. The CDR3 region is CASSEYGAGGSITDTQYF. The CDR3 region has the DNA TGTGCCAGCAGTGAATACGGGGCAGGGGGGTCTATCACAGATACGCAGTATTTT.

This clonotype was seen only a few times. This chain connects TRBV5-1 to TRBJ2-1; D is possibly TRBD1 (6 bases). V lost 0 bases and J 6 bases, leaving 19 bases between the germline ends. This CDR3 contains 17 residues. Germline V gives CDR1 SGHRS, CDR2 YFSETQ. In DNA, the CDR3 is TGCGCCAGCAGCTTGGATGGCCGGGACAAGGGGTTCAATGAGCAGTTCTTC. It encodes CASSLDGRDKGFNEQFF.

This clonotype has more than one count but fewer than ten. This chain links TRBV7-3 with TRBJ2-5; D unclear. The V end lost 3 bases, the J end lost 2 bases, and 7 bases lay between the germline ends. Germline lookup yields CDR1 SGHTA and CDR2 FQGTGA. The CDR3 spans 13 residues. CDR3 in amino acids: CASSFDGQETQYF. The CDR3 DNA follows: TGTGCCAGCAGCTTCGACGGACAAGAGACCCAGTACTTC.

V is TRBV6-6 and J is TRBJ1-1, with D perhaps matching TRBD1 (6 bases). This CDR3 is 15 amino acids long. V was shortened by 2 bases and J by 1 base, with 11 bases between the two germline ends. The germline V gene encodes CDR1 MNHNY and CDR2 SVGAGI (reference sequence). The CDR3 DNA reads TGTGCCAGCAGTTACGGGGGCGGACAGAACACTGAAGCTTTCTTT. It specifies CASSYGGGQNTEAFF.

This clonotype was seen a few times. This sequence joins TRBV20-1 and TRBJ1-1; D gene unclear. Germline CDR1 DFQATT, CDR2 SNEGSKA (reference sequence). Trimming took off 3 bases at V and 0 bases at J, with 17 bases between the two ends. This CDR3 region has 16 residues. CDR3 residues: CSARNRRSYMNTEAFF. The CDR3 DNA is TGCAGTGCTAGGAATAGGCGCTCTTACATGAACACTGAAGCTTTCTTT.

In this sample, this clonotype turned up a few times. The V gene is TRBV4-2, the J gene TRBJ1-4; 7 bases line up with TRBD1. This CDR3 region has 12 residues. CDR1 is LGHNA, CDR2 YNFKEQ, per germline. V lost 3 bases and J lost 8; bases outside the gene matches: 0. The CDR3 sequence is CASSQDREKLFF. The CDR3 nucleotides read TGTGCCAGCAGCCAGGACAGGGAAAAACTGTTTTTT.

Concerning this clonotype itself: A junction end diverges from the germline sequence, so it may reflect a read error. The chain employs TRBV6-5 and TRBJ1-3; 7 nucleotides align to TRBD1. The CDR3 runs to 16 residues. CDR1 is MNHEY and CDR2 is SVGAGI in the germline V gene. Written as DNA, the CDR3 is TGTGCCAGCAGTTCCTCCGGGACAGCCTCTGGAAACACCAGATATTTT. Translating gives CASSSSGTASGNTRYF.